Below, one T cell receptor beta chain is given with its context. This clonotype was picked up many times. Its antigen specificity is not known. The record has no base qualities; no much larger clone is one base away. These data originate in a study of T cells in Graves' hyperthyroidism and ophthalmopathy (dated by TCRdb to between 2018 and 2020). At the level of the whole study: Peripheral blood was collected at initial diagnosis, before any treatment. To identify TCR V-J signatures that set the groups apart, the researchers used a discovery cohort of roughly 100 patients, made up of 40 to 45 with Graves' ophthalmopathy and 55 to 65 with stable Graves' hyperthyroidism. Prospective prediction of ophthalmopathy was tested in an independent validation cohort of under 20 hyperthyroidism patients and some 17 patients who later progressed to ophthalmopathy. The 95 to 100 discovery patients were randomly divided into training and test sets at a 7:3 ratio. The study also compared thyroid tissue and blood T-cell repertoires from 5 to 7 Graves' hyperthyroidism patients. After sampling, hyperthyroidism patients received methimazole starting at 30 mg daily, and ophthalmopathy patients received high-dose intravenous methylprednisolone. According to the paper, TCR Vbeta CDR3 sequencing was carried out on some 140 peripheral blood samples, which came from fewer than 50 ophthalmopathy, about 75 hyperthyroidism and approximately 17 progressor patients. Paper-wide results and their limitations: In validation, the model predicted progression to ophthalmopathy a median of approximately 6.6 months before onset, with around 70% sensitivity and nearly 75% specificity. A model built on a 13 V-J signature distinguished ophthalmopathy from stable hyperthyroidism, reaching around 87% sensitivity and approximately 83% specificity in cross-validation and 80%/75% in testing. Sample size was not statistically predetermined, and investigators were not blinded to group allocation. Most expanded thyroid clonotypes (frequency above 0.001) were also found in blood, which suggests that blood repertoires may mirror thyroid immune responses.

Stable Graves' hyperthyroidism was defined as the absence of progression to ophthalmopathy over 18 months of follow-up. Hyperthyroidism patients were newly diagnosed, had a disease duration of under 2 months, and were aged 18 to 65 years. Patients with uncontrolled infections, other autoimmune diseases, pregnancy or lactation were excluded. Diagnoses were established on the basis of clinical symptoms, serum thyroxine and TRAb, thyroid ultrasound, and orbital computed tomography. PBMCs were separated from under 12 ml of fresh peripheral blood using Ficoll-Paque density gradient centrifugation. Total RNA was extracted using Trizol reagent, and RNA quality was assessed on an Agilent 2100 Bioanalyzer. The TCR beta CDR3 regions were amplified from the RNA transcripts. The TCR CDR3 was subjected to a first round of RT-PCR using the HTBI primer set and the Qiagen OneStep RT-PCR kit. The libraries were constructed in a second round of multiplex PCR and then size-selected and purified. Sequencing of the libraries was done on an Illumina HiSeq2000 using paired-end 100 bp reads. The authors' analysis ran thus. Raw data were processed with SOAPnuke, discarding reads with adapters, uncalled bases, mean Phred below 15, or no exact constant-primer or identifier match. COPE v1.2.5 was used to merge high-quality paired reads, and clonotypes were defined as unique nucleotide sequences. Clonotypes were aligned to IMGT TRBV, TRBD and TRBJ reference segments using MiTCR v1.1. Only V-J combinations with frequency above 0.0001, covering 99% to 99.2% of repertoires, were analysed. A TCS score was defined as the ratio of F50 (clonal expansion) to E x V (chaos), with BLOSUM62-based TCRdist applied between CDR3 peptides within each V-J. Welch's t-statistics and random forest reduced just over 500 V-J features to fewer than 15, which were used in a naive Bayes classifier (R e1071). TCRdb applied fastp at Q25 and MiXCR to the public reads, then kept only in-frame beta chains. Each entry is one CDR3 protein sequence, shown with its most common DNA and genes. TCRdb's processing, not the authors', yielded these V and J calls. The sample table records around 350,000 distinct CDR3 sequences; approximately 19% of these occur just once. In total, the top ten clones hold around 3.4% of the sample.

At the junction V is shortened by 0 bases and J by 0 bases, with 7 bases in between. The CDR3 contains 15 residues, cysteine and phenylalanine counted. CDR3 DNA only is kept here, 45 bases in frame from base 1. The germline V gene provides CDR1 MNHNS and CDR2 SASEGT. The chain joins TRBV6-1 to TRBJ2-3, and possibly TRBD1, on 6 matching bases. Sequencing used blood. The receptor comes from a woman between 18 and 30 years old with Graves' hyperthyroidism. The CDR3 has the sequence CASSEARGSTDTQYF. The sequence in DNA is TGTGCCAGCAGTGAAGCCAGGGGTAGCACAGATACGCAGTATTTT.